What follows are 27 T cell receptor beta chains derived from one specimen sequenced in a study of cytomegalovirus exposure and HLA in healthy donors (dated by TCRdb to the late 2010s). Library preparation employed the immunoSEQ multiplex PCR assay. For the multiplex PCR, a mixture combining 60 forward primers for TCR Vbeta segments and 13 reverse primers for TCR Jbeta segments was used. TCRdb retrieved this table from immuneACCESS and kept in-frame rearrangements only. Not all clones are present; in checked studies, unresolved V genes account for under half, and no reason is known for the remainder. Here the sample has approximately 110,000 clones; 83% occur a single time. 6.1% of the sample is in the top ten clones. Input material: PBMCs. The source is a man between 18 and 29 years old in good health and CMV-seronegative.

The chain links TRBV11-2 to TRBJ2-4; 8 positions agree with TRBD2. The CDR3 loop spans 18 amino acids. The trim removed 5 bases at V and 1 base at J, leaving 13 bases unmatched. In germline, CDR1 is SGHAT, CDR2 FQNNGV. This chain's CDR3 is CASSPSEREIGAKNIQYF. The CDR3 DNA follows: TGTGCCAGCAGCCCCTCGGAGCGGGAGATCGGTGCCAAAAACATTCAGTACTTC.

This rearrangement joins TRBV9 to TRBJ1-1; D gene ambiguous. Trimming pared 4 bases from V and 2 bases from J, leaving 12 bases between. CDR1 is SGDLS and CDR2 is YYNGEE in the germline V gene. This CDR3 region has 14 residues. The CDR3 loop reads CASSLLSPNTEAFF. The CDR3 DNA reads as TGTGCCAGCAGCCTATTATCACCTAACACTGAAGCTTTCTTT.

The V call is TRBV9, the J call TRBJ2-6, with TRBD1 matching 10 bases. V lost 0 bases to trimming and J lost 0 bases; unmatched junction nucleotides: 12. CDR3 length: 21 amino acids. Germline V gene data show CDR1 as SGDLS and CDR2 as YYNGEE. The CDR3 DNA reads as TGTGCCAGCAGCGTAGATCCGGGAGACAGGGGGCCGTCCTCTGGGGCCAACGTCCTGACTTTC. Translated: CASSVDPGDRGPSSGANVLTF.

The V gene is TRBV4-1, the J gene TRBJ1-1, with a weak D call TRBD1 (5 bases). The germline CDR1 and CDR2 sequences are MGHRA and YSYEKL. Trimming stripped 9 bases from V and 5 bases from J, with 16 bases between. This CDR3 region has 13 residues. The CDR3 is CASRRGANTEAFF. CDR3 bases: TGCGCCAGTAGGCGGGGCGCAAATACTGAAGCTTTCTTT.

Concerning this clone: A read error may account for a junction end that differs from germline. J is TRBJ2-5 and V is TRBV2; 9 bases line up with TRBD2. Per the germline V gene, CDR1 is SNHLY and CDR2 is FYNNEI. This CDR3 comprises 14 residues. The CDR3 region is CAGSAGGPKETHYF. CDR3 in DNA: TGTGCTGGCAGCGCGGGAGGGCCAAAAGAGACCCACTACTTC.

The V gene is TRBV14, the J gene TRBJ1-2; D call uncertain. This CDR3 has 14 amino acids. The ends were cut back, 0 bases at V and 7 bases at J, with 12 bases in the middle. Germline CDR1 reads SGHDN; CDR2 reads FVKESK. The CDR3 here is CASSQDLEGSGYTF. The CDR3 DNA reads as TGTGCCAGCAGCCAAGATCTCGAGGGTTCTGGCTACACCTTC.

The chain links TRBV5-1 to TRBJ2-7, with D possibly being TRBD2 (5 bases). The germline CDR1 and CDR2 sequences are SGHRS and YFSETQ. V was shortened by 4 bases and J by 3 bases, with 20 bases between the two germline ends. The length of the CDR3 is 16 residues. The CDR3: CASSPGRPSPFYEQYF. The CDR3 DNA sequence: TGCGCCAGCAGCCCGGGCAGGCCTAGCCCATTCTACGAGCAGTACTTC.

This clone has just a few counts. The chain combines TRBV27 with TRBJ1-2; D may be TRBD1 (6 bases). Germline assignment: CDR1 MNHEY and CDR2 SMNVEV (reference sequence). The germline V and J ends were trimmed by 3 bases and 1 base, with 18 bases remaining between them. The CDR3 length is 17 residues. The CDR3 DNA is TGTGCCAGCAGTTTGCGCCCAGGGGCTGCTTATAACTATGGCTACACCTTC. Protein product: CASSLRPGAAYNYGYTF.

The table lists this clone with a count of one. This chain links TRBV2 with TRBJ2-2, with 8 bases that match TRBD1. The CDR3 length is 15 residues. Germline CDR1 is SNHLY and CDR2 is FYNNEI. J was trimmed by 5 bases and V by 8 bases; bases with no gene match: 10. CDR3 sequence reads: CASGGQGALTGELFF. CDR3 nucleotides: TGTGCCAGCGGGGGGCAGGGGGCTTTGACCGGGGAGCTGTTTTTT.

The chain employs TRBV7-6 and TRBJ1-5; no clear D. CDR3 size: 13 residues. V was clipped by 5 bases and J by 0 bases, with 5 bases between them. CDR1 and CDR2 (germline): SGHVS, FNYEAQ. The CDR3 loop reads CASSRDSNQPQHF. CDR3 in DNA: TGTGCCAGCAGCCGAGATAGCAATCAGCCCCAGCATTTT.

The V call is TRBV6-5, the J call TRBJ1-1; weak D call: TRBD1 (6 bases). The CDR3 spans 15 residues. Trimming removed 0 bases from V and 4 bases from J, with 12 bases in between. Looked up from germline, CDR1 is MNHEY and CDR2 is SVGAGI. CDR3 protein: CASSYSAGAGTEAFF. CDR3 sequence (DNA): TGTGCCAGCAGTTACTCTGCAGGGGCGGGCACTGAAGCTTTCTTT.

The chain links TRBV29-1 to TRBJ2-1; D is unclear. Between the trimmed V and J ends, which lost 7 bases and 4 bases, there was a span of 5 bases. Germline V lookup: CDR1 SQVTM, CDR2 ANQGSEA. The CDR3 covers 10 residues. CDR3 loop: CSGPYNEQFF. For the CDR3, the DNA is TGCAGCGGTCCGTACAATGAGCAGTTCTTC.

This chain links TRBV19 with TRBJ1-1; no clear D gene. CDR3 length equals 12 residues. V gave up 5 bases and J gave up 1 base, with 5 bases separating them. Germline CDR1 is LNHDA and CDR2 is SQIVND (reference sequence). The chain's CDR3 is CASSLPNTEAFF. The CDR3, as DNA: TGTGCCAGTAGTCTCCCGAACACTGAAGCTTTCTTT.

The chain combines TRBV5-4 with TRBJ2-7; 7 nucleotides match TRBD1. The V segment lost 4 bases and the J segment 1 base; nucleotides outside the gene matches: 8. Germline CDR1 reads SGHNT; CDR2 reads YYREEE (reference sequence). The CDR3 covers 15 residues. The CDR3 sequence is CASSEQGPGSYEQYF. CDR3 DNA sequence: TGTGCCAGCAGCGAACAGGGGCCGGGGTCCTACGAGCAGTACTTC.

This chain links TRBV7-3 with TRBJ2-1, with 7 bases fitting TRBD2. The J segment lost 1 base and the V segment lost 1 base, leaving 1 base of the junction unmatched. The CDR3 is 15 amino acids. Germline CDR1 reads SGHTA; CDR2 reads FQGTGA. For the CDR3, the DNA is TGTGCCAGCAGCTTAAGCGGGGGATCCTACAATGAGCAGTTCTTC. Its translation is CASSLSGGSYNEQFF. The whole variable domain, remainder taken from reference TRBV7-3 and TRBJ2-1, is GAGVSQTPSNKVTEKGKYVELRCDPISGHTALYWYRQSLGQGPEFLIYFQGTGAADDSGLPNDRFFAVRPEGSVSTLKIQRTERGDSAVYLCASSLSGGSYNEQFFGPGTRLTVL.

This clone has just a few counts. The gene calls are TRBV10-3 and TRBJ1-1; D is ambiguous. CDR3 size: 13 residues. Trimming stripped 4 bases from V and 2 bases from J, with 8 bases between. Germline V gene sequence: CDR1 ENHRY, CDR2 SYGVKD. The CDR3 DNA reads TGTGCCATCAGTGGCACGGTTAACACTGAAGCTTTCTTT. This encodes CAISGTVNTEAFF.

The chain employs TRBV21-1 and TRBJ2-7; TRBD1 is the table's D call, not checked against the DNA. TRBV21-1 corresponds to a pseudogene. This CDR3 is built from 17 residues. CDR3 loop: CASSVTGRQGLFNEQYF. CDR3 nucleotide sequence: TGTGCCAGCTCCGTCACGGGGAGACAGGGTTTGTTTAACGAGCAGTACTTC.

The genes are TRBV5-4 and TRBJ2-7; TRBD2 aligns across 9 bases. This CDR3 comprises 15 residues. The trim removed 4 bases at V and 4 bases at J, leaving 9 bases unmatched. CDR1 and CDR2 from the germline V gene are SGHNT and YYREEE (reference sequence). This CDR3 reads CASSPFSSGKYEQYF. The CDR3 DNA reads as TGTGCCAGCAGCCCCTTTTCTAGCGGGAAGTACGAGCAGTACTTC.

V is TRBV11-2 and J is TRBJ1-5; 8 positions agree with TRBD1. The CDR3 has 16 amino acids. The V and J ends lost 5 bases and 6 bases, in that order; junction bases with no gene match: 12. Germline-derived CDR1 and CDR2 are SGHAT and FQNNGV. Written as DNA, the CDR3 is TGTGCCAGCAGCCCGAGCAGACAGGGGAGGGGTCAGCCCCAGCATTTT. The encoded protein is CASSPSRQGRGQPQHF.

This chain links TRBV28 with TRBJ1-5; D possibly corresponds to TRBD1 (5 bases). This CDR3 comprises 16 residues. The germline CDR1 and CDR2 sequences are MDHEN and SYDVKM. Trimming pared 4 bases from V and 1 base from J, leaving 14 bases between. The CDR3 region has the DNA TGTGCCAGCAGTTCATACGACAGTTACAGCAATCAGCCCCAGCATTTT. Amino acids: CASSSYDSYSNQPQHF. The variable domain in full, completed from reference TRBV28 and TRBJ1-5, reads DVKVTQSSRYLVKRTGEKVFLECVQDMDHENMFWYRQDPGLGLRLIYFSYDVKMKEKGDIPEGYSVSREKKERFSLILESASTNQTSMYLCASSSYDSYSNQPQHFGDGTRLSIL.

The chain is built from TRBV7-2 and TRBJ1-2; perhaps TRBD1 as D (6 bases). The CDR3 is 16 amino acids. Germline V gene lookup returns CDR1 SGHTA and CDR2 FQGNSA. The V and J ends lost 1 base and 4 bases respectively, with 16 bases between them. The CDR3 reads CASSLDPPGRGYGYTF. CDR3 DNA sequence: TGTGCCAGCAGCTTAGACCCGCCCGGCAGGGGCTATGGCTACACCTTC.

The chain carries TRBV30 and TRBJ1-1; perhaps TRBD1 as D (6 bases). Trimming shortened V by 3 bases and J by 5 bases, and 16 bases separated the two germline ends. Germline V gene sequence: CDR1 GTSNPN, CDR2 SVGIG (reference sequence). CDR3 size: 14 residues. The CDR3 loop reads CAWRPQGGYTEAFF. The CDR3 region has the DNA TGTGCCTGGAGGCCACAGGGTGGGTATACTGAAGCTTTCTTT.

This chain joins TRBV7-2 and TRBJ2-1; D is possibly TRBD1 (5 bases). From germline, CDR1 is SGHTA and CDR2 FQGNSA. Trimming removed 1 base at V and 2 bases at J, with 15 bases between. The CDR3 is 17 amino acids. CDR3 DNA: TGTGCCAGCAGCTTAGTCTCCAGGGAAGTCCCCTACAATGAGCAGTTCTTC. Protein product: CASSLVSREVPYNEQFF.

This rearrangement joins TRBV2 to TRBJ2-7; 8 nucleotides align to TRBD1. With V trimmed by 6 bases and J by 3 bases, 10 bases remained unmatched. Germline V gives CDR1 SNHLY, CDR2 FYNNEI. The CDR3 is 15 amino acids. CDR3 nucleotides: TGTGCCAGCAGACGTAATTCCGGGACAGGCTACGAGCAGTACTTC. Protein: CASRRNSGTGYEQYF.

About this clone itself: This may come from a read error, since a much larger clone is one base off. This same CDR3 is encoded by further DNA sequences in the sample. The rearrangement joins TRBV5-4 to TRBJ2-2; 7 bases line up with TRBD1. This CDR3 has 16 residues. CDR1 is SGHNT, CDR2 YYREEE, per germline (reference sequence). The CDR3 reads CASSGQMDRNTGELFF. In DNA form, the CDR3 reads TGTGCCAGCAGCGGCCAAATGGACAGGAACACCGGGGAGCTGTTCTTT.

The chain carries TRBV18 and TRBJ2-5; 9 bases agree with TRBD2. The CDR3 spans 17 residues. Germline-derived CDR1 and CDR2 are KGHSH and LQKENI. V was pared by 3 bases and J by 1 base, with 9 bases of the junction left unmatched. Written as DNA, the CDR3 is TGTGCCAGCTCACCGGGAAGGACTAGCGCATTCCAAGAGACCCAGTACTTC. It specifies CASSPGRTSAFQETQYF. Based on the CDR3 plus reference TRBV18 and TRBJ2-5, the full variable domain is NAGVMQNPRHLVRRRGQEARLRCSPMKGHSHVYWYRQLPEEGLKFMVYLQKENIIDESGMPKERFSAEFPKEGPSILRIQQVVRGDSAAYFCASSPGRTSAFQETQYFGPGTRLLVL.

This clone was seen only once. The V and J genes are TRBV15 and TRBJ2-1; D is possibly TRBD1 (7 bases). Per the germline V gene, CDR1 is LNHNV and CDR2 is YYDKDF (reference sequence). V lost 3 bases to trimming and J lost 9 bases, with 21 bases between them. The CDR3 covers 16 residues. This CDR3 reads CATSRWGRRTGGEQFF. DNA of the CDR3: TGTGCCACCAGCAGGTGGGGGAGGAGGACAGGAGGTGAGCAGTTCTTC.